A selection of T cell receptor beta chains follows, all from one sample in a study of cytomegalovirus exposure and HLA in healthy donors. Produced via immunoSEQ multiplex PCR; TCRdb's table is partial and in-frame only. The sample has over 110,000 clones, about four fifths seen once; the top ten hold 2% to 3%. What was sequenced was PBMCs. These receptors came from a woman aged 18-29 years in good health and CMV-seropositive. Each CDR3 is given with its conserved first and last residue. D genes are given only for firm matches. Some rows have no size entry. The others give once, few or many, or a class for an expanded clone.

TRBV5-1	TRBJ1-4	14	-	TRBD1	CASRGGQPKEKLFF	TGCGCCAGCAGGGGGGGACAGCCCAAGGAAAAACTGTTTTTT
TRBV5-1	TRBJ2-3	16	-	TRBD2	CASSPGRLADTDTQYF	TGCGCCAGCAGCCCGGGGAGGCTAGCGGACACAGATACGCAGTATTTT
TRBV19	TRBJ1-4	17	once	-	CASSLLSKGRANEKLFF	TGTGCCAGTAGTCTCCTTTCGAAGGGGAGGGCTAATGAAAAACTGTTTTTT
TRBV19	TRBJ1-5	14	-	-	CASSMGRSNQPQHF	TGTGCCAGTAGTATGGGCAGAAGCAATCAGCCCCAGCATTTT
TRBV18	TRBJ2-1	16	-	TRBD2	CASSPRLANTYNEQFF	TGTGCCAGCTCACCACGACTAGCAAATACCTACAATGAGCAGTTCTTC
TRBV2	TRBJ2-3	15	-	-	CASRGAGAYRDTQYF	TGTGCCAGCAGGGGGGCAGGGGCTTATAGAGATACGCAGTATTTT
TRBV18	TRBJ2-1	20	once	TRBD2	CASSTRTSGGKLTTYNEQFF	TGTGCCAGCTCAACACGGACTAGCGGGGGGAAGCTAACCACCTACAATGAGCAGTTCTTC
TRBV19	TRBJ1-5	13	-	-	CASKSGPNQPQHF	TGTGCCAGTAAATCCGGTCCCAATCAGCCCCAGCATTTT
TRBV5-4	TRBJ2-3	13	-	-	CASSLDRADTQYF	TGTGCCAGCAGCTTGGACAGGGCAGATACGCAGTATTTT
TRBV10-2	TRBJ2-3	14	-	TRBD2	CASSRTSGADTQYF	TGCGCCAGCAGTAGGACTAGCGGGGCCGATACGCAGTATTTT
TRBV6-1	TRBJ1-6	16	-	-	CASSGRGGAYNSPLHF	TGTGCCAGCAGTGGACGGGGCGGGGCCTATAATTCACCCCTCCACTTT
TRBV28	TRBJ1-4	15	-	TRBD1	CASSLEQGASEKLFF	TGTGCCAGCAGTCTCGAACAGGGGGCAAGTGAAAAACTGTTTTTT
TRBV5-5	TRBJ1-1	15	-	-	CASSQRQAPNTEAFF	TGTGCCAGCAGTCAACGACAGGCGCCGAACACTGAAGCTTTCTTT
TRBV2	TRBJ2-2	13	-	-	CARRRRDTGELFF	TGTGCCCGCCGCCGGCGGGATACCGGGGAGCTGTTTTTT
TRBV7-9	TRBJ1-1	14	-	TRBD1	CASRTGMMNTEAFF	TGTGCCAGTCGGACAGGGATGATGAACACTGAAGCTTTCTTT
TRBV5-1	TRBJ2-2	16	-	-	CASSGLDRRNTGELFF	TGCGCCAGCAGCGGGTTGGACAGAAGGAACACCGGGGAGCTGTTTTTT
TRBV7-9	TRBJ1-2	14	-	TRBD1	CASGHLQGAAGYTF	TGTGCCAGCGGCCACCTACAGGGGGCGGCCGGCTACACCTTC
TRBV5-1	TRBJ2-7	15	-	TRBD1	CASSKGTGGSYEQYF	TGCGCCAGCAGCAAAGGGACAGGGGGTTCCTACGAGCAGTACTTC
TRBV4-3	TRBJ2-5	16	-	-	CASSQDGRGSQETQYF	TGCGCCAGCAGCCAAGACGGCAGAGGATCCCAAGAGACCCAGTACTTC
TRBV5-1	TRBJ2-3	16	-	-	CASSSIPGQRADTQYF	TGCGCCAGCAGCTCAATACCGGGACAGCGGGCAGATACGCAGTATTTT
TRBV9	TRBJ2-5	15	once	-	CASSANPQGGETQYF	TGTGCCAGCAGCGCAAACCCTCAGGGTGGGGAGACCCAGTACTTC
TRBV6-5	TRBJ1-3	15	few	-	CASSYRQATGNTIYF	TGTGCCAGCAGTTACCGGCAGGCCACTGGAAACACCATATATTTT
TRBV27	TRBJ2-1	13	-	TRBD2	CASRGGHRDEQFF	TGTGCCAGCCGGGGGGGCCACCGGGATGAGCAGTTCTTC
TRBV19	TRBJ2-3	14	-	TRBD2	CASWTSGASDTQYF	TGTGCCAGTTGGACTAGCGGGGCTTCAGATACGCAGTATTTT
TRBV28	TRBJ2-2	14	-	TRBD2	CASSPYSGGEELFF	TGTGCCAGCAGTCCCTATAGCGGGGGGGAGGAGCTGTTTTTT
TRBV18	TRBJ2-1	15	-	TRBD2	CASSPRRGVMLEQFF	TGTGCCAGCTCCCCCCGGCGGGGGGTAATGCTTGAGCAGTTCTTC
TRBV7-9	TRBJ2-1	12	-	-	CASSLVLSEQFF	TGTGCCAGCAGCTTAGTCCTTAGTGAGCAGTTCTTC
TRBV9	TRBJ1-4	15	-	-	CASSVLDRSGEKLFF	TGTGCCAGCAGCGTTCTGGACAGATCAGGGGAAAAACTGTTTTTT
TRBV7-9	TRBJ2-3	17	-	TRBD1	CASSPRVRDRGPDTQYF	TGTGCCAGCAGCCCCAGGGTAAGGGACAGGGGGCCAGATACGCAGTATTTT